The sequence of this T cell receptor (beta chain) was determined in a study of response to subunit inactivated influenza vaccine. Study-wide results and limits: After each seasonal influenza vaccination, few new T cells are recruited, the authors suggested.

Trimming left V 0 bases short and J 4 bases short, with 10 bases between. Germline loops: CDR1 LNHNV, CDR2 YYDKDF (reference sequence). CDR3 length equals 16 residues. As to this clonotype: Its antigen remains unknown.

TCRdb reprocessed the RT-PCR reads with MiXCR, giving one entry per CDR3 protein. Here the sample spans 500,000 to 600,000 distinct CDR3 sequences, more than 15% being singletons. This chain links TRBV15 with TRBJ1-6; D gene ambiguous. The sample was CD4+ T cells sorted from PBMCs, taken around 2 years after vaccination. The receptor comes from a man between 50 and 70 years old who received an inactivated influenza vaccine. The DNA for the CDR3 is TGTGCCACCAGCAGAGATAGGAAACAGTATAATTCACCCCTCCACTTT. Amino acid sequence: CATSRDRKQYNSPLHF.